The source of this TCR beta chain is a study of OX40 agonist ivuxolimab in advanced cancers. General study results and limits: Some patients without response likewise showed low normalized clonal expansion. CD8+ T cells averaged more expanded clones than CD4+.

Sequencing used immunoSEQ multiplex PCR; TCRdb keeps in-frame clones, though not all of them. The table has around 70,000 clones, approximately 90% seen once. This clone was observed a single time. No antigen is known for it. The CDR3 extends over 16 amino acids. Germline-derived CDR1 and CDR2 are PRHDT and FYEKMQ (reference sequence). V lost 7 bases, J lost 5 bases, and 20 bases lay in between. The sequence was collected from an adult with an advanced solid tumor such as melanoma, head and neck, liver or kidney cancer. The V call is TRBV13, the J call TRBJ2-2, with D tentatively TRBD2 (6 bases). The material was CD4+ or CD8+ T cells sorted from blood, obtained in a trial of the OX40 agonist ivuxolimab. For the CDR3, the DNA is TGTGCCAGCAACGGACCGGGACTCCGGGGGACCGGGGAGCTGTTTTTT. This translates into CASNGPGLRGTGELFF.